This T cell receptor beta chain was captured by sequencing in a study of Graves' ophthalmopathy and Graves' hyperthyroidism. Study information: Peripheral blood collection took place at initial diagnosis, before any treatment.

RNA transcripts yielded amplified TCR beta CDR3 regions. The workflow started with a first-round RT-PCR run with HTBI primers and then moved on to a second-round multiplex PCR. TCRdb used MiXCR to reprocess the multiplex PCR reads, holding one entry per CDR3 protein. This table has some 750,000 distinct CDR3 sequences, approximately 40% appearing once. General observations from the study: The authors also found most expanded thyroid clonotypes above 0.001 frequency in blood.

This clonotype was observed a handful of times. The antigen is unknown. Germline and junction disagree at one end, which may indicate a read error. The CDR3 is 16 amino acids. Germline assignment: CDR1 ENHRY and CDR2 SYGVKD. The chain has TRBV10-3 and TRBJ1-6, with a possible D match to TRBD1 (6 bases). The TCR was taken from an adult man with Graves' ophthalmopathy. Sequencing was performed on peripheral blood. CDR3: CASSAGRGGPRSPLHF. The CDR3 region has the DNA TGTGCCAGCAGTGCCGGCCGTGGGGGGCCCCGCTCACCCCTCCACTTT.